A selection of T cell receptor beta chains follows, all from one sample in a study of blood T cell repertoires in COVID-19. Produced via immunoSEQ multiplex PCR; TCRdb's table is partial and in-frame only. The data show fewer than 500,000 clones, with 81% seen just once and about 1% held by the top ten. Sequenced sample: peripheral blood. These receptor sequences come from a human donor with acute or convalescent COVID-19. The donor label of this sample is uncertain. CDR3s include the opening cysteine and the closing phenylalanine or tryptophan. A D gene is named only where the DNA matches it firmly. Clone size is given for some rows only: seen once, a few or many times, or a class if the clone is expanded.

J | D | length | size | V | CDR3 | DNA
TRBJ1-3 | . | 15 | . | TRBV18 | CASSRQALGTAGLYF | TGTGCCAGCTCACGACAGGCCCTCGGGACCGCCGGTCTCTATTTT
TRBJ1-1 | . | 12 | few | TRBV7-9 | CASSARGTEAFF | TGTGCCAGCAGCGCGCGGGGCACTGAAGCTTTCTTT
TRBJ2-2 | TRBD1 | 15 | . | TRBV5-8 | CASSHGTANTGELFF | TGTGCCAGCAGCCACGGGACAGCGAACACCGGGGAGCTGTTTTTT
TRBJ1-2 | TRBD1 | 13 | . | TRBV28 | CASLPQGVSGYTF | TGTGCCAGCCTGCCGCAGGGGGTTTCTGGCTACACCTTC
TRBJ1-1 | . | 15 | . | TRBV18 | CASSPLETLNTEAFF | TGTGCCAGCTCACCACTCGAGACACTGAACACTGAAGCTTTCTTT
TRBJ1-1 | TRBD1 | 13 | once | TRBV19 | CAAKGADRGEAFF | TGTGCCGCCAAGGGCGCCGACAGGGGTGAAGCTTTCTTT
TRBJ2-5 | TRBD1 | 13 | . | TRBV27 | CASRRTGQETQYF | TGTGCCAGCAGACGGACAGGGCAAGAGACCCAGTACTTC
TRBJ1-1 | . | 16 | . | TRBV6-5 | CASSSPADRLNTEAFF | TGTGCCAGCAGTTCCCCGGCAGACAGACTCAACACTGAAGCTTTCTTT
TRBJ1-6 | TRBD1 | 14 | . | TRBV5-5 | CASRLGTGNSPLHF | TGTGCCAGCAGACTTGGGACAGGGAATTCACCCCTCCACTTT
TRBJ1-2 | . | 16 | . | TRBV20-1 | CSASATQGIVNYGYTF | TGCAGTGCTAGTGCAACCCAGGGGATAGTTAACTATGGCTACACCTTC
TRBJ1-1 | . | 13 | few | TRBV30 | CAWSPGQNTEAFF | TGTGCCTGGAGTCCGGGACAGAACACTGAAGCTTTCTTT
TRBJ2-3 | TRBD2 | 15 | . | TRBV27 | CASRGLAGNTDTQYF | TGTGCCAGCAGGGGACTAGCGGGAAACACAGATACGCAGTATTTT
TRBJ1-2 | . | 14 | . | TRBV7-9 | CASSLEQGTYGYTF | TGTGCCAGCAGCTTAGAACAGGGCACGTATGGCTACACCTTC
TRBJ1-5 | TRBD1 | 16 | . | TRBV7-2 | CASSLTGAGSNQPQHF | TGTGCCAGCAGCTTAACAGGGGCGGGGAGCAATCAGCCCCAGCATTTT
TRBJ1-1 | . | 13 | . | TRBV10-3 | CAISFRGFTEAFF | TGTGCCATCAGTTTTAGGGGGTTCACTGAAGCTTTCTTT
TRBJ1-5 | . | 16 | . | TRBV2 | CASSENSDSSNQPQHF | TGTGCCAGCAGTGAAAATTCAGACAGTAGCAATCAGCCCCAGCATTTT
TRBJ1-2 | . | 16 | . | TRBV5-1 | CASHPGHQRNGYGYTF | TGCGCCAGCCACCCGGGACACCAGAGGAACGGCTATGGCTACACCTTC
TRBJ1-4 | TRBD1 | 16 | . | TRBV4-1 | CASRAGTDYINEKLFF | TGCGCCAGCAGGGCCGGGACAGATTATATTAATGAAAAACTGTTTTTT
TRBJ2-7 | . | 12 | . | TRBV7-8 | CASSLAGGEQYF | TGTGCCAGCAGCTTAGCCGGAGGGGAGCAGTACTTC
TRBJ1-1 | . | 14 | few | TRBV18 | CASSPDRLNTEAFF | TGTGCCAGCTCACCCGACAGGTTGAACACTGAAGCTTTCTTT
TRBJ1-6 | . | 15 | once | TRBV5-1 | CASKTESSYNSPLHF | TGCGCCAGCAAGACAGAGAGCTCCTATAATTCACCCCTCCACTTT
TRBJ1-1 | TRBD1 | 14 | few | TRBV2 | CASSRQGAGTEAFF | TGTGCCAGCAGTCGACAGGGGGCGGGCACTGAAGCTTTCTTT
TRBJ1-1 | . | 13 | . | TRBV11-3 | CASSSGGNTEAFF | TGTGCCAGCAGCTCAGGAGGAAACACTGAAGCTTTCTTT
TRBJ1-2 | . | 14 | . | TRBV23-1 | CASSQRAGYYGYTF | TGCGCCAGCAGTCAACGTGCAGGATACTATGGCTACACCTTC
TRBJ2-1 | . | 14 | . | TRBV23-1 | CASRLRPGHRGGFF | TGCGCCAGCAGGTTAAGACCGGGACATCGCGGCGGGTTCTTC
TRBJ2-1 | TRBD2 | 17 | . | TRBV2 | CASTERDPSGRDNEQFF | TGTGCCAGTACCGAAAGGGACCCTAGCGGGAGGGACAATGAGCAGTTCTTC
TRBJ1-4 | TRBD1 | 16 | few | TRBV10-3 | CAIRARQGDNNEKLFF | TGTGCCATCAGAGCCAGACAGGGAGATAATAATGAAAAACTGTTTTTT
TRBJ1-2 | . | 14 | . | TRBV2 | CASNGLLANYGYTF | TGTGCCAGCAACGGACTCCTAGCTAACTATGGCTACACCTTC
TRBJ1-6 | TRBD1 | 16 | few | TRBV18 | CASSPQGAGYNSPLHF | TGTGCCAGCTCACCACAGGGGGCAGGCTATAATTCACCCCTCCACTTT
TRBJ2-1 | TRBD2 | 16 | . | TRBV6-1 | CASSAISGGAYNEQFF | TGTGCCAGCAGTGCGATTAGCGGGGGTGCATACAATGAGCAGTTCTTC
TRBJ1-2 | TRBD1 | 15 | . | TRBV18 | CASSRDRSTDYGYTF | TGTGCCAGCTCACGGGACAGGTCCACCGACTATGGCTACACCTTC
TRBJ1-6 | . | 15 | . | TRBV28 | CASSQLTGTNSPLHF | TGTGCCAGCAGTCAGTTGACAGGAACTAATTCACCCCTCCACTTT
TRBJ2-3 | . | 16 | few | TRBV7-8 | CASSSQGISPTDTQYF | TGTGCCAGCAGCTCCCAGGGGATTAGTCCCACAGATACGCAGTATTTT
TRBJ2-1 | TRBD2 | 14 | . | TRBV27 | CASMGTSGTNEQFF | TGTGCCAGCATGGGGACTAGCGGTACGAATGAGCAGTTCTTC
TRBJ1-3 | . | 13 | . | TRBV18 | CASSPRQTNTIYF | TGTGCCAGCTCACCAAGACAGACAAACACCATATATTTT
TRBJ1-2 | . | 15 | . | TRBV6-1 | CASSDREWRNYGYTF | TGTGCCAGCAGTGACAGGGAATGGCGCAACTATGGCTACACCTTC
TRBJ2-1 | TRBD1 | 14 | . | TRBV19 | CASSPGQDYNEQFF | TGTGCCAGTAGTCCCGGACAGGATTACAATGAGCAGTTCTTC
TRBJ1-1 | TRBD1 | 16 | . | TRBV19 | CASSIKVNSYRGEAFF | TGTGCCAGTAGTATAAAGGTCAACAGCTACAGGGGAGAAGCTTTCTTT